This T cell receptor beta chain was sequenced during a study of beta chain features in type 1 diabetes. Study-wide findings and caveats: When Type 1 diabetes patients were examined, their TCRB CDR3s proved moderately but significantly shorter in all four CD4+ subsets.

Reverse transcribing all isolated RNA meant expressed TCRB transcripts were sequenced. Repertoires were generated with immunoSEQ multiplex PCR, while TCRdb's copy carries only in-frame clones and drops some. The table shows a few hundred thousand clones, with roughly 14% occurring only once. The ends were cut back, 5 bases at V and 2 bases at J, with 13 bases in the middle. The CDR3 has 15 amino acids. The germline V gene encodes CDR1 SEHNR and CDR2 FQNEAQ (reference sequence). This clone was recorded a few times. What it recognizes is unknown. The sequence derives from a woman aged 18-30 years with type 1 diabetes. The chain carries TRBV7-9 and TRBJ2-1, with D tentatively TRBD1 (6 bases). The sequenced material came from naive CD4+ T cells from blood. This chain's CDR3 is CASSPQGGPYNEQFF. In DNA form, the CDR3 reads TGTGCCAGCAGCCCACAGGGCGGGCCCTACAATGAGCAGTTCTTC.